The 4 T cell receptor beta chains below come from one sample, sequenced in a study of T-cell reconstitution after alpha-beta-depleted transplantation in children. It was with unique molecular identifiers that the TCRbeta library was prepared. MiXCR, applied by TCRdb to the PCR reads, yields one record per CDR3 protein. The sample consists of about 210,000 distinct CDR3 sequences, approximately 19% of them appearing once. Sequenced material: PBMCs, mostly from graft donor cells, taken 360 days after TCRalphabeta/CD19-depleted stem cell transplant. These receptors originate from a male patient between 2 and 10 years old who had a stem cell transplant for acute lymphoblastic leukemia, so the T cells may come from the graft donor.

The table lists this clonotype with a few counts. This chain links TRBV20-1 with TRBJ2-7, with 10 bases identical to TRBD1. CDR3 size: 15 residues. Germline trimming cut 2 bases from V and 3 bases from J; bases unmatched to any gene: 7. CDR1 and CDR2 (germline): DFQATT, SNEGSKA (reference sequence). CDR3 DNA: TGCAGTGCTAGATACCGGGACAGGGGCATCTACGAGCAGTACTTC. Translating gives CSARYRDRGIYEQYF.

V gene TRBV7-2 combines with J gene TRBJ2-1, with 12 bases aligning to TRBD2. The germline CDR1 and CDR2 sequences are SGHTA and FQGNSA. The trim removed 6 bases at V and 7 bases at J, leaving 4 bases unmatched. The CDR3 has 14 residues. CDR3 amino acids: CASRLAGGRNEQFF. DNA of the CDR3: TGTGCCAGCAGGCTAGCGGGGGGGCGGAATGAGCAGTTCTTC.

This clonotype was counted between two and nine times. CDR3: CSALDGFQETQYF. CDR3 bases: TGCAGTGCCCTTGACGGTTTCCAAGAGACCCAGTACTTC. V is TRBV20-1 and J is TRBJ2-5; no clear D. The germline CDR1 and CDR2 sequences are DFQATT and SNEGSKA (reference sequence). Trimming took 6 bases from V and 1 from J, leaving 12 bases between them. The CDR3 spans 13 residues.

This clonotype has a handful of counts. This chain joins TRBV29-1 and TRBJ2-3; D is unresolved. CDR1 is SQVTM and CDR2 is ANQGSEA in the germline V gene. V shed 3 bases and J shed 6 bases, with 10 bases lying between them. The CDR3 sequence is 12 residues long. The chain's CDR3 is CSVDIGRDTQYF. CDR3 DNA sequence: TGCAGCGTTGATATAGGGCGGGATACGCAGTATTTT.